The 27 T cell receptor beta chains below all came from one sample that was sequenced in a study of PD-1 blockade in mismatch repair-deficient tumors (dated 2017 in TCRdb). Library construction relied on the immunoSEQ multiplex PCR assay. TCRdb's version of the immuneACCESS table is confined to in-frame rearrangements and falls short of the full clone set. An unresolved V gene accounts for under half of the shortfall where checked; the remainder is of unknown origin. The sample includes 70,000 to 90,000 clones, with approximately 80% observed a single time. The ten top clones hold 5% to 6.5% of the sample. The sample in question was peripheral blood, obtained 44 weeks after starting pembrolizumab. The receptors shown here come from an adult with mismatch repair-deficient cancer.

The chain is built from TRBV10-1 and TRBJ2-1; D uncertain. There are 17 residues in the CDR3. Trimming removed 3 bases at V and 1 base at J, with 16 bases between. Germline V lookup: CDR1 WNHNN, CDR2 SYGVQD (reference sequence). Here the CDR3 DNA reads TGCGCCAGCAGTGAAAGCGTCAGCCGACCTTCCTACAATGAGCAGTTCTTC. Its protein is CASSESVSRPSYNEQFF.

The chain is built from TRBV19 and TRBJ1-2; 8 bases map to TRBD1. This CDR3 contains 13 residues. V trimming: 9 bases; J trimming: 10 bases; junction bases outside the gene matches: 13. Germline CDR1 and CDR2: LNHDA and SQIVND (reference sequence). The CDR3 here is CASSRDRLAVYTF. The CDR3 nucleotides read TGTGCCAGCAGCCGGGACAGGCTTGCCGTCTACACCTTC. Based on the CDR3 plus reference TRBV19 and TRBJ1-2, the full variable domain is DGGITQSPKYLFRKEGQNVTLSCEQNLNHDAMYWYRQDPGQGLRLIYYSQIVNDFQKGDIAEGYSVSREKKESFPLTVTSAQKNPTAFYLCASSRDRLAVYTFGSGTRLTVV.

CDR3 in amino acids: CASSSTVKQNTGELFF. The CDR3 DNA reads TGCGCCAGCAGCTCAACAGTTAAGCAAAACACCGGGGAGCTGTTTTTT. The chain combines TRBV5-1 with TRBJ2-2; D is unclear. Germline CDR1 and CDR2: SGHRS and YFSETQ. The V gene lost 3 bases and the J gene lost 2 bases, with 14 bases spanning the gap. CDR3 length: 16 residues.

This clone was seen a single time. V and J are TRBV6-5 and TRBJ1-3; 10 bases map to TRBD1. J lost 2 bases, V lost 5 bases, and 3 bases had no gene match. Germline loops: CDR1 MNHEY, CDR2 SVGAGI. This CDR3 has 15 amino acids. Here the CDR3 DNA reads TGTGCCAGCAGTGCGACAGGGGGCACTGGAAACACCATATATTTT. Translating gives CASSATGGTGNTIYF.

The rearrangement joins TRBV5-4 to TRBJ2-3; D is uncertain. The V end was cut by 0 bases, the J end by 2 bases, with 10 bases between. CDR3 length: 15 residues. Germline V gene lookup returns CDR1 SGHNT and CDR2 YYREEE (reference sequence). The chain's CDR3 is CASSLGTVLTDTQYF. The CDR3 DNA follows: TGTGCCAGCAGCTTGGGGACGGTTCTCACAGATACGCAGTATTTT.

This clone was counted between two and nine times. CDR3 bases: TGTGCCAGCTCCTCACGGACAGCGGCATCACAGCCCCAGCATTTT. As protein: CASSSRTAASQPQHF. The genes are TRBV18 and TRBJ1-5; D possibly corresponds to TRBD1 (6 bases). CDR1 KGHSH and CDR2 LQKENI come from the germline V gene. This CDR3 comprises 15 residues. V lost 6 bases and J 7 bases, leaving 19 bases between the germline ends.

This rearrangement joins TRBV7-3 to TRBJ2-2; no clear D. The ends were cut back, 5 bases at V and 0 bases at J, with 4 bases in the middle. The length of the CDR3 is 13 residues. In germline, CDR1 is SGHTA, CDR2 FQGTGA. CDR3 sequence (DNA): TGTGCCAGCAGCGGGTCGAACACCGGGGAGCTGTTTTTT. As protein: CASSGSNTGELFF.

In DNA form, the CDR3 reads TGTGCCAGCACCCCGGGACAGGGTAATCAGCCCCAGCATTTT. It codes for CASTPGQGNQPQHF. The chain employs TRBV6-5 and TRBJ1-5; TRBD1 agrees at 9 bases. J was trimmed by 4 bases and V by 7 bases; bases with no gene match: 5. The CDR3 extends over 14 amino acids. Germline CDR1 and CDR2: MNHEY and SVGAGI.

The chain recombines TRBV5-5 with TRBJ2-7; D may be TRBD1 (5 bases). With 5 bases removed from V and 3 bases from J, the gap between germline ends came to 9 bases. Germline V gene lookup returns CDR1 SGHKS and CDR2 YYEKEE (reference sequence). The CDR3 length is 12 residues. CDR3 coding DNA: TGTGCCAGCAGTCCCGACAGCTACGAGCAGTACTTC. This gives the protein CASSPDSYEQYF.

The chain carries TRBV7-9 and TRBJ1-5, with no clear D. This CDR3 region has 13 residues. The germline V gene has CDR1 SEHNR and CDR2 FQNEAQ (reference sequence). Trimming stripped 5 bases from V and 7 bases from J, with 12 bases between. The CDR3: CASSRTPEQPQHF. The CDR3 DNA sequence: TGTGCCAGCAGCCGAACCCCCGAACAGCCCCAGCATTTT.

The chain uses TRBV7-8 and TRBJ2-1; no reliable D call. CDR1 SGHVS and CDR2 FQNEAQ come from the germline V gene. The CDR3 contains 15 residues. The germline V and J ends were trimmed by 0 bases and 2 bases, with 8 bases remaining between them. CDR3 sequence reads: CASSLAATPYNEQFF. The CDR3 coding sequence is TGTGCCAGCAGCTTAGCGGCAACTCCCTACAATGAGCAGTTCTTC.

The J gene is TRBJ2-3, the V gene TRBV6-6; tentative D call: TRBD2 (5 bases). The germline V gene encodes CDR1 MNHNY and CDR2 SVGAGI (reference sequence). The CDR3 extends over 14 amino acids. Trimming took 2 bases from V and 2 from J, leaving 8 bases between them. The CDR3 here is CASSYLEATDTQYF. The CDR3 DNA sequence: TGTGCCAGCAGTTACCTGGAGGCCACAGATACGCAGTATTTT.

This clone was observed a handful of times. This sequence joins TRBV29-1 and TRBJ2-1; TRBD2 aligns across 11 bases. CDR3 size: 15 residues. Germline V CDR1 and CDR2: SQVTM, ANQGSEA. J was trimmed by 7 bases and V by 6 bases; bases with no gene match: 11. CDR3 sequence reads: CSVGRPGLAVNEQFF. Written as DNA, the CDR3 is TGCAGCGTAGGACGACCGGGACTAGCGGTGAATGAGCAGTTCTTC.

The chain carries TRBV7-6 and TRBJ1-4; D might be TRBD1 (6 bases). Germline V gene data show CDR1 as SGHVS and CDR2 as FNYEAQ. The CDR3 is made up of 15 amino acids. V lost 5 bases to trimming and J lost 8 bases, with 18 bases between them. The chain's CDR3 is CASSLGGWRDEKLFF. CDR3 DNA: TGTGCCAGCAGCCTAGGGGGGTGGCGTGACGAAAAACTGTTTTTT.

The J gene is TRBJ2-5, the V gene TRBV30, with 12 positions matching TRBD2. Germline V CDR1 and CDR2: GTSNPN, SVGIG (reference sequence). V dropped 3 bases and J dropped 2; count of bases not matched to a gene: 7. This CDR3 region has 16 residues. The CDR3 region is CAWRGLAGGRQETQYF. In DNA, the CDR3 is TGTGCCTGGAGAGGGCTAGCGGGAGGGCGGCAAGAGACCCAGTACTTC.

This clone showed up just once. This chain uses TRBV11-3 with TRBJ1-1; D is unclear. Trimming removed 7 bases from V and 3 bases from J, with 12 bases in between. This CDR3 has 13 residues. Germline V gives CDR1 SGHNT, CDR2 YENEEA. The CDR3 reads CASTGRGDTEAFF. CDR3 bases: TGTGCCAGCACCGGACGGGGAGACACTGAAGCTTTCTTT.

A few counts support this clone. The chain links TRBV2 to TRBJ1-2; D gene ambiguous. The V and J ends lost 8 bases and 3 bases respectively, with 7 bases between them. CDR1 and CDR2 (germline): SNHLY, FYNNEI. The CDR3 spans 11 residues. CDR3 sequence: CASVRDYGYTF. DNA for the CDR3: TGTGCCAGCGTTCGAGACTATGGCTACACCTTC.

The count of this clone is one. This sequence joins TRBV19 and TRBJ2-7; TRBD2 aligns across 11 bases. Germline CDR1 reads LNHDA; CDR2 reads SQIVND (reference sequence). Trimming removed 2 bases from V and 4 bases from J; junction bases left unmatched: 4. CDR3 length: 15 amino acids. The CDR3, as DNA: TGTGCCAGTAGTATAACGGGACTAGCGGCGTACGAGCAGTACTTC. Protein: CASSITGLAAYEQYF.

The chain couples TRBV10-3 to TRBJ2-1; tentative D call: TRBD2 (7 bases). Germline V gene data show CDR1 as ENHRY and CDR2 as SYGVKD. Trimming took off 3 bases at V and 2 bases at J, with 11 bases between the two ends. The CDR3 is 15 amino acids. The CDR3 sequence: CAISEGGDPYNEQFF. The CDR3, as DNA: TGTGCCATCAGTGAAGGGGGGGACCCCTACAATGAGCAGTTCTTC.

The chain couples TRBV27 to TRBJ2-7; 8 bases align to TRBD1. The CDR3 runs 14 residues. The germline CDR1 and CDR2 sequences are MNHEY and SMNVEV (reference sequence). V dropped 2 bases and J dropped 3; count of bases not matched to a gene: 3. The CDR3, as DNA: TGTGCCAGCAGTTTAGGACAGGGCCGCTACGAGCAGTACTTC. Its protein is CASSLGQGRYEQYF.

The chain links TRBV7-2 to TRBJ1-5; D possibly corresponds to TRBD1 (5 bases). The CDR3 runs 16 residues. V lost 4 bases to trimming and J lost 4 bases, with 17 bases between them. Germline V gene sequence: CDR1 SGHTA, CDR2 FQGNSA. CDR3 in amino acids: CASSSHGGWGNQPQHF. For the CDR3, the DNA is TGTGCCAGCAGCTCCCACGGGGGGTGGGGAAATCAGCCCCAGCATTTT.

Remarks on this clone: Since no conserved phenylalanine or tryptophan closes the CDR3, a read error is the likely cause. The J gene is TRBJ2-7, the V gene TRBV6-1, with D perhaps TRBD2 (5 bases). The CDR3 is 14 amino acids. Germline assignment: CDR1 MNHNS and CDR2 SASEGT. V shed 5 bases and J shed 2 bases, with 13 bases lying between them. The CDR3 loop is CASSYGLATYEQYL. CDR3 bases: TGTGCCAGCAGTTATGGGCTAGCTACCTACGAGCAGTACCTC.

The CDR3 here is CASSLPRSVNYGYTF. In nucleotides, the CDR3 is TGTGCCAGCAGCCTCCCCCGATCTGTGAACTATGGCTACACCTTC. The chain uses TRBV6-6 and TRBJ1-2, with D unclear. The length of the CDR3 is 15 residues. Trimming pared 6 bases from V and 2 bases from J, leaving 16 bases between. Per germline, CDR1 MNHNY and CDR2 SVGAGI (reference sequence).

CDR3 DNA: TGTGCCAGCAGCTTATCCCATTCATCGGATACGCAGTATTTT. Encoded protein: CASSLSHSSDTQYF. J is TRBJ2-3 and V is TRBV7-3; no clear D gene. Germline CDR1 is SGHTA and CDR2 is FQGTGA. CDR3 length: 14 amino acids. Trimming left V 2 bases short and J 6 bases short, with 12 bases between.

The V call is TRBV14, the J call TRBJ2-5; D gene unclear. V gave up 4 bases and J gave up 5 bases, with 20 bases separating them. CDR3 length: 16 residues. Germline V CDR1 and CDR2: SGHDN, FVKESK. The CDR3 nucleotides are TGTGCCAGCAGCCCGACTCGAGCGATTGGTCTGGAGACCCAGTACTTC. Protein product: CASSPTRAIGLETQYF. The full variable domain, rest sourced from reference TRBV14 and TRBJ2-5, is EAGVTQFPSHSVIEKGQTVTLRCDPISGHDNLYWYRRVMGKEIKFLLHFVKESKQDESGMPNNRFLAERTGGTYSTLKVQPAELEDSGVYFCASSPTRAIGLETQYFGPGTRLLVL.

This clone was seen only once. This rearrangement joins TRBV7-3 to TRBJ2-7; 9 bases are shared with TRBD1. This CDR3 is 14 amino acids long. The junction had 8 bases not matched to a gene; V was cut back by 5 bases and J by 6 bases. Germline CDR1 and CDR2: SGHTA and FQGTGA. Here the CDR3 reads CASSRGQGSGEQYF. In nucleotides, the CDR3 is TGTGCCAGCAGCCGGGGACAGGGTTCAGGCGAGCAGTACTTC.

The chain links TRBV6-1 to TRBJ1-1; 8 bases match TRBD1. The germline CDR1 and CDR2 sequences are MNHNS and SASEGT. This CDR3 has 14 residues. V was pared by 3 bases and J by 1 base, with 1 base of the junction left unmatched. The CDR3 loop reads CASSDRGQNTEAFF. The CDR3 nucleotides are TGTGCCAGCAGTGACAGGGGGCAGAACACTGAAGCTTTCTTT.